What follows are 7 T cell receptor beta chains derived from one specimen sequenced in a study of OX40 agonist ivuxolimab in advanced cancers. Only in-frame clones appear in the TCRdb table, and some are missing; sequencing was by immunoSEQ multiplex PCR. This table holds approximately 63,000 clones, 75% to 85% found once. The sample in question was CD4+ or CD8+ T cells sorted from blood, obtained in a trial of the OX40 agonist ivuxolimab. The receptors derive from an adult with an advanced solid tumor such as melanoma, head and neck, liver or kidney cancer.

J is TRBJ2-5 and V is TRBV13; 8 bases fit TRBD1. Germline CDR1 is PRHDT and CDR2 is FYEKMQ (reference sequence). After removal of 5 bases from V and 1 base from J, the junction contained 6 bases not matched to a gene. The CDR3 is 15 residues long. The CDR3 here is CASSPKTGGQETQYF. As DNA, the CDR3 is TGTGCCAGCAGCCCAAAAACAGGGGGCCAAGAGACCCAGTACTTC.

The sample holds one count of this clone. V gene TRBV6-5 combines with J gene TRBJ1-2; D is perhaps TRBD1 (5 bases). The length of the CDR3 is 15 residues. V gave up 0 bases and J gave up 9 bases, with 17 bases separating them. Germline values: CDR1 MNHEY, CDR2 SVGAGI. The CDR3 DNA sequence: TGTGCCAGCAGTTACTCGTGGGGGAGCGAAGGGCGCTACACCTTC. Translating gives CASSYSWGSEGRYTF.

This chain links TRBV27 with TRBJ2-1, with 7 bases lining up with TRBD2. V shed 8 bases and J 5 bases; nucleotides not matched to a gene: 6. This CDR3 region has 13 residues. Germline CDR1 reads MNHEY; CDR2 reads SMNVEV (reference sequence). CDR3 sequence: CASWGGWNNEQFF. The CDR3 coding sequence is TGTGCCAGCTGGGGGGGGTGGAACAATGAGCAGTTCTTC.

V gene TRBV27 combines with J gene TRBJ2-1; 12 bases map to TRBD1. Losses at the gene ends were 3 bases for V and 7 bases for J; bases not matched to a gene: 7. The germline V gene encodes CDR1 MNHEY and CDR2 SMNVEV (reference sequence). The CDR3 totals 16 residues. As DNA, the CDR3 is TGTGCCAGCAGTTTCTTGGGGACAGGGGGCTTTAATGAGCAGTTCTTC. It specifies CASSFLGTGGFNEQFF.

The rearrangement joins TRBV4-1 to TRBJ2-3; 7 bases align to TRBD1. This CDR3 has 15 amino acids. With V trimmed by 4 bases and J by 0 bases, 4 bases remained unmatched. CDR1 and CDR2 from the germline V gene are MGHRA and YSYEKL. CDR3 protein: CASSLGTASTDTQYF. The CDR3 DNA follows: TGCGCCAGCAGCCTTGGGACAGCTAGCACAGATACGCAGTATTTT.

This chain joins TRBV7-2 and TRBJ2-3; 9 bases align to TRBD2. This CDR3 region has 16 residues. Germline V lookup: CDR1 SGHTA, CDR2 FQGNSA. Trimming at V came to 2 bases and at J to 0 bases, leaving 3 bases not matched to a gene. DNA for the CDR3: TGTGCCAGCAGCTTAATGACTAGCGGCAGCACAGATACGCAGTATTTT. Amino acid sequence: CASSLMTSGSTDTQYF.

The J gene is TRBJ2-7, the V gene TRBV5-1; 10 nucleotides agree with TRBD1. After removal of 5 bases from V and 6 bases from J, the junction contained 5 bases not matched to a gene. The CDR3 is 13 amino acids. Germline V CDR1 and CDR2: SGHRS, YFSETQ. CDR3 loop: CASSPGTGVEQYF. In nucleotides, the CDR3 is TGCGCCAGCAGTCCCGGGACAGGGGTCGAGCAGTACTTC. Full variable domain (rest looked up from reference TRBV5-1 and TRBJ2-7): KAGVTQTPRYLIKTRGQQVTLSCSPISGHRSVSWYQQTPGQGLQFLFEYFSETQRNKGNFPGRFSGRQFSNSRSEMNVSTLELGDSALYLCASSPGTGVEQYFGPGTRLTVT.